A single sample gave rise to the 23 T cell receptor beta chains below, sequenced in a study of T cell repertoires in cytomegalovirus infection. One entry per CDR3 protein, called by TCRdb with MiXCR from the reads. This sample yields tens of thousands of distinct CDR3 sequences, of which roughly 20% are seen a single time; about 25% belongs to the top ten. These TCRs are of unknown antigen specificity. Sequences were derived from CD8+ T cells from cultured PBMCs, sampled from culture after CMV antigen stimulation. Receptor source: a human donor in good health (CMV status not recorded). Some clones in this sample may be carry-over from other donors' samples.

In this sample, this clonotype turned up a few times. The chain recombines TRBV7-8 with TRBJ2-7, with D maybe TRBD2 (5 bases). CDR1 is SGHVS, CDR2 FQNEAQ, per germline. V was pared by 3 bases and J by 0 bases, with 12 bases between. There are 15 residues in the CDR3. CDR3 amino acids: CASSFRELSSYEQYF. The CDR3 DNA sequence: TGTGCCAGCAGCTTCCGGGAACTAAGCTCCTACGAGCAGTACTTC. The entire variable domain, with the rest obtained from reference TRBV7-8 and TRBJ2-7, is as follows: GAGVSQSPRYKVAKRGQDVALRCDPISGHVSLFWYQQALGQGPEFLTYFQNEAQLDKSGLPSDRFFAERPEGSVSTLKIQRTQQEDSAVYLCASSFRELSSYEQYFGPGTRLTVT.

This chain connects TRBV6-2 or TRBV6-3 to TRBJ1-2; D is possibly TRBD1 (6 bases). Per germline, CDR1 MNHEY and CDR2 SVGEGT. The CDR3 runs 13 residues. V shed 6 bases and J shed 4 bases, with 12 bases lying between them. CDR3 in amino acids: CASSSGGAYGYTF. CDR3 coding DNA: TGTGCCAGCAGCTCGGGGGGGGCCTATGGCTACACCTTC.

This clonotype has ten or more counts. The chain carries TRBV7-6 and TRBJ2-1; D is ambiguous. This CDR3 has 16 residues. CDR1 and CDR2 (germline): SGHVS, FNYEAQ. The V end lost 5 bases, the J end lost 5 bases, and 19 bases lay between the germline ends. The CDR3 spells CASSNTVMGNHNEQFF. Here the CDR3 DNA reads TGTGCCAGCAGCAATACAGTTATGGGTAACCACAATGAGCAGTTCTTC.

In its sample, this clonotype was seen a few times. The CDR3 spells CASSLVGGTYEQYF. The DNA of the CDR3 is TGTGCCAGCAGCTTAGTGGGGGGAACCTACGAGCAGTACTTC. The chain links TRBV7-9 to TRBJ2-7; D possibly corresponds to TRBD2 (6 bases). Trimming cost V 1 base and J 2 bases, with 9 bases left between them. CDR3 length: 14 amino acids. Germline CDR1 SEHNR, CDR2 FQNEAQ (reference sequence).

This rearrangement joins TRBV11-2 to TRBJ1-2; possibly TRBD1 for D (5 bases). Trimming pared 2 bases from V and 1 base from J, leaving 11 bases between. Germline assignment: CDR1 SGHAT and CDR2 FQNNGV. CDR3 length: 15 amino acids. The CDR3 DNA reads as TGTGCCAGCAGCTTAAAAAGGGACCATAACTATGGCTACACCTTC. Translation gives CASSLKRDHNYGYTF. Full variable domain (missing parts from reference TRBV11-2 and TRBJ1-2): EAGVAQSPRYKIIEKRQSVAFWCNPISGHATLYWYQQILGQGPKLLIQFQNNGVVDDSQLPKDRFSAERLKGVDSTLKIQPAKLEDSAVYLCASSLKRDHNYGYTFGSGTRLTVV.

This clonotype was recorded once. The chain employs TRBV11-2 and TRBJ2-7, with 11 bases fitting TRBD1. The V and J ends lost 4 bases and 6 bases, in that order; junction bases with no gene match: 11. The CDR3 is 16 residues long. Germline CDR1 and CDR2: SGHAT and FQNNGV. The CDR3 nucleotides are TGTGCCAGCAGCTCAAGGCGTGGACAGGGGGCGTTCGAGCAGTACTTC. This translates into CASSSRRGQGAFEQYF.

This sequence joins TRBV12-3 or TRBV12-4 and TRBJ1-2; no clear D. The CDR3 runs to 11 residues. The V end was cut by 7 bases, the J end by 6 bases, with 9 bases between. DNA of the CDR3: TGTGCCAGCAAAACGGCAGATGGCTACACCTTC. It yields the protein CASKTADGYTF.

The chain employs TRBV11-2 and TRBJ2-3, with no clear D. The V and J ends lost 4 bases and 6 bases respectively, with 8 bases between them. The CDR3 sequence is 12 residues long. The germline gives CDR1 SGHAT, CDR2 FQNNGV. The DNA for the CDR3 is TGTGCCAGCAGCTCCGGTCTCGATACGCAGTATTTT. As protein: CASSSGLDTQYF.

This clonotype was seen many times. This chain links TRBV7-2 with TRBJ2-1, with TRBD2 identical over 8 bases. V lost 1 base to trimming and J lost 4 bases; unmatched junction nucleotides: 3. The germline gives CDR1 SGHTA, CDR2 FQGNSA. The CDR3 has 15 amino acids. The CDR3 DNA reads TGTGCCAGCAGCTTAGAACTAGCGGAATACAATGAGCAGTTCTTC. Protein: CASSLELAEYNEQFF.

The V gene is TRBV20-1, the J gene TRBJ2-5, with D uncertain. The CDR3 runs to 12 residues. Germline V gene lookup returns CDR1 DFQATT and CDR2 SNEGSKA (reference sequence). The V and J ends lost 4 bases and 1 base respectively, with 7 bases between them. The CDR3 nucleotides are TGCAGTGCTAAGGCTAGCCAAGAGACCCAGTACTTC. Protein product: CSAKASQETQYF.

The chain recombines TRBV7-2 with TRBJ2-2; possibly TRBD1 for D (6 bases). The germline V gene has CDR1 SGHTA and CDR2 FQGNSA. The CDR3 sequence is 13 residues long. Trimming took off 6 bases at V and 6 bases at J, with 11 bases between the two ends. The CDR3 sequence is CASSTQGSGELFF. The CDR3 nucleotides are TGTGCCAGCAGTACACAGGGATCCGGGGAGCTGTTTTTT.

The chain recombines TRBV7-2 with TRBJ1-1, with a possible D match to TRBD1 (6 bases). The CDR3 is 15 amino acids. Germline CDR1 reads SGHTA; CDR2 reads FQGNSA. V dropped 1 base and J dropped 4 bases, with 13 bases sitting between them. The CDR3 nucleotides are TGTGCCAGCAGCTTAGGGGGGGGGCTCCTCACTGAAGCTTTCTTT. This translates into CASSLGGGLLTEAFF.

This clonotype turned up a few times. The chain has TRBV2 and TRBJ2-5; 8 bases map to TRBD1. J gave up 3 bases and V 3 bases, and 6 bases lay outside the gene matches. From germline, CDR1 is SNHLY and CDR2 FYNNEI. The length of the CDR3 is 15 residues. CDR3 in amino acids: CASSDPDRGEETQYF. DNA of the CDR3: TGTGCCAGCAGTGACCCCGACAGGGGTGAAGAGACCCAGTACTTC.

This clonotype was detected many times. This chain uses TRBV7-6 with TRBJ1-1; D call uncertain. This CDR3 comprises 17 residues. Germline CDR1 SGHVS, CDR2 FNYEAQ. Trimming removed 2 bases at V and 2 bases at J, with 18 bases between. DNA for the CDR3: TGTGCCAGCAGCTTAAGTTCGGGCAGGACGGGAAACACTGAAGCTTTCTTT. Protein sequence: CASSLSSGRTGNTEAFF.

This clonotype was seen a handful of times. This rearrangement joins TRBV4-3 to TRBJ2-1; 10 nucleotides match TRBD2. Germline CDR1 LGHNA, CDR2 YSLEER. The length of the CDR3 is 16 residues. V lost 1 base and J lost 2; bases outside the gene matches: 2. CDR3 nucleotide sequence: TGCGCCAGCAGCCAAGGGACTAGCGGTACCTACAATGAGCAGTTCTTC. Translating gives CASSQGTSGTYNEQFF.

This clonotype was counted a few times. The chain combines TRBV7-3 with TRBJ2-6, with TRBD2 as a possible D gene (5 bases). V was trimmed by 6 bases and J by 1 base, leaving 10 bases between them. The length of the CDR3 is 15 residues. Germline V CDR1 and CDR2: SGHTA, FQGTGA. The CDR3 spells CASSLTGSGANVLTF. Here the CDR3 DNA reads TGTGCCAGCAGTTTGACGGGGTCTGGGGCCAACGTCCTGACTTTC.

The chain carries TRBV6-8 and TRBJ2-7; 11 nucleotides match TRBD2. CDR3 length: 14 amino acids. From germline, CDR1 is MNHGY and CDR2 SAAAGT. V trimming: 7 bases; J trimming: 3 bases; junction bases outside the gene matches: 5. The CDR3 DNA follows: TGTGCCAGCAACCCGACTAGCGGGGACTACGAGCAGTACTTC. This sequence encodes CASNPTSGDYEQYF.

The chain couples TRBV7-6 to TRBJ2-5, with D unresolved. V was cut by 6 bases and J by 5 bases, with 10 bases left in between. The CDR3 extends over 12 amino acids. The germline V gene has CDR1 SGHVS and CDR2 FNYEAQ. The CDR3 loop is CASRKTEETQYF. The CDR3 bases are TGTGCCAGCAGGAAAACAGAGGAGACCCAGTACTTC.

This clonotype has only a few counts. The chain has TRBV7-9 and TRBJ1-5; D is unclear. The germline V gene has CDR1 SEHNR and CDR2 FQNEAQ (reference sequence). This CDR3 is 16 amino acids long. The germline V and J ends were trimmed by 5 bases and 0 bases, with 14 bases remaining between them. The CDR3 here is CASSPTEGSSNQPQHF. The DNA of the CDR3 is TGTGCCAGCAGCCCTACGGAGGGTAGTAGCAATCAGCCCCAGCATTTT. Full variable domain (missing parts from reference TRBV7-9 and TRBJ1-5): DTGVSQNPRHKITKRGQNVTFRCDPISEHNRLYWYRQTLGQGPEFLTYFQNEAQLEKSRLLSDRFSAERPKGSFSTLEIQRTEQGDSAMYLCASSPTEGSSNQPQHFGDGTRLSIL.

This clonotype was counted ten times or more. The chain combines TRBV7-6 with TRBJ1-2; D call uncertain. This CDR3 is built from 16 residues. V was shortened by 5 bases and J by 4 bases, with 20 bases between the two germline ends. Germline V gene lookup returns CDR1 SGHVS and CDR2 FNYEAQ. DNA for the CDR3: TGTGCCAGCAGCCCGGAGCCTACCGACGCTGTCTATGGCTACACCTTC. Its translation: CASSPEPTDAVYGYTF.

V is TRBV12-3 or TRBV12-4 and J is TRBJ2-5; TRBD1 is a possible D gene (6 bases). The V and J ends lost 1 base and 4 bases respectively, with 13 bases between them. There are 15 residues in the CDR3. The CDR3 DNA follows: TGTGCCAGCAGTTTAGTGCCAGGGGATCCAGAGACCCAGTACTTC. Translating gives CASSLVPGDPETQYF.

The gene calls are TRBV27 and TRBJ2-1; 7 nucleotides line up with TRBD2. The CDR3 has 15 residues. Germline values: CDR1 MNHEY, CDR2 SMNVEV (reference sequence). J was trimmed by 2 bases and V by 5 bases; bases with no gene match: 6. The CDR3 DNA is TGTGCCAGCAGTCTCCGGGCGGGGGCCTACAATGAGCAGTTCTTC. It codes for CASSLRAGAYNEQFF.

In its sample, this clonotype was seen a few times. The J gene is TRBJ2-1, the V gene TRBV7-9; a weak D match, TRBD1 (5 bases). V was clipped by 1 base and J by 13 bases, with 17 bases between them. Germline V gene lookup returns CDR1 SEHNR and CDR2 FQNEAQ (reference sequence). The CDR3 totals 14 residues. The CDR3 DNA reads as TGTGCCAGCAGCTTAGTGGGGCAGCAACTCAATCAGTTCTTC. Its translation is CASSLVGQQLNQFF. Based on the CDR3 plus reference TRBV7-9 and TRBJ2-1, the full variable domain is DTGVSQNPRHKITKRGQNVTFRCDPISEHNRLYWYRQTLGQGPEFLTYFQNEAQLEKSRLLSDRFSAERPKGSFSTLEIQRTEQGDSAMYLCASSLVGQQLNQFFGPGTRLTVL.